This TCR beta chain was documented in a study of OX40 agonist ivuxolimab in advanced cancers. V shed 1 base and J shed 5 bases, with 4 bases lying between them. The CDR3 runs to 12 residues. CDR1 and CDR2 (germline): SEHNR, FQNEAQ (reference sequence). Here immunoSEQ multiplex PCR was the method, and the copy in TCRdb shows in-frame clones only, minus some. The data show 60,000 to 85,000 clones, around 92% seen once. This specimen consisted of CD4+ or CD8+ T cells sorted from blood, obtained in a trial of the OX40 agonist ivuxolimab. The chain recombines TRBV7-9 with TRBJ2-3; D is unclear. The receptor comes from an adult with an advanced solid tumor such as melanoma, head and neck, liver or kidney cancer. The CDR3 loop reads CASSLGLDTQYF. The CDR3 nucleotides read TGTGCCAGCAGCTTAGGTTTAGATACGCAGTATTTT.